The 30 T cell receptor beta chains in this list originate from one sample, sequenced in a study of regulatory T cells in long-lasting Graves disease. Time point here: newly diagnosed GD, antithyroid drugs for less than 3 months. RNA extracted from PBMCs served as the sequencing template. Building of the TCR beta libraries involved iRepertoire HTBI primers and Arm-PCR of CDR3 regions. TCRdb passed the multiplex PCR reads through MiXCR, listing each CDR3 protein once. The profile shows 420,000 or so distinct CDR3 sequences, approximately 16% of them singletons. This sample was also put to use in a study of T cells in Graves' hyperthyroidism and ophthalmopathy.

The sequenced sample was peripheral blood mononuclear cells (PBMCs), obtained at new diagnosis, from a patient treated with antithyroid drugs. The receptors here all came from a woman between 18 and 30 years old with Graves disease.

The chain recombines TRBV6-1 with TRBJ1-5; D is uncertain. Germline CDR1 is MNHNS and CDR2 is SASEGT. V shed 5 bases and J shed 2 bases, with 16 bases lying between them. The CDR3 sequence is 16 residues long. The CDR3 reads CASSPRTLLGNQPQHF. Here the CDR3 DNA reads TGTGCCAGCAGTCCCCGGACCCTACTGGGCAATCAGCCCCAGCATTTT.

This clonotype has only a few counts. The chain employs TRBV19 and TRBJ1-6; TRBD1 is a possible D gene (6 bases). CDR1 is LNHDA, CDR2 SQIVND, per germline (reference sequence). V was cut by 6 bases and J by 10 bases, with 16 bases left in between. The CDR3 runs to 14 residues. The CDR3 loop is CASSPDSGGSPLHF. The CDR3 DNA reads TGTGCCAGTAGCCCGGACAGCGGGGGATCACCCCTCCACTTT.

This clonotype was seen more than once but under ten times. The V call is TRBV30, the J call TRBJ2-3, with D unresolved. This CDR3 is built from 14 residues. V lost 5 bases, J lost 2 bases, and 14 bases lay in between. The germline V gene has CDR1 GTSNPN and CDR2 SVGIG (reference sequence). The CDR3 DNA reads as TGTGCCTGGGCGGACGGAGTAACCACAGATACGCAGTATTTT. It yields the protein CAWADGVTTDTQYF.

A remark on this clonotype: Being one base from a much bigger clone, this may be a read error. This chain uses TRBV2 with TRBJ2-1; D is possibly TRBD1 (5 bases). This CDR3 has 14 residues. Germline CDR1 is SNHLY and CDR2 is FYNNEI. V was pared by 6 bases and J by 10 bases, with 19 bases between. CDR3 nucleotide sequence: TGTGCCAGCAGGACACCAGGGATCGCCTACGAGCAGTTCTTC. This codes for CASRTPGIAYEQFF.

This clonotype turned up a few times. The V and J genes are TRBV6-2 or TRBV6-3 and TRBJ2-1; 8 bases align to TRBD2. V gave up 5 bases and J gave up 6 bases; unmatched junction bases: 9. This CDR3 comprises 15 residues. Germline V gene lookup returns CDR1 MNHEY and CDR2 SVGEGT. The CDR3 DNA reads TGTGCCAGCAGTGAATACTCGGGAGGGCCCAATGAGCAGTTCTTC. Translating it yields CASSEYSGGPNEQFF.

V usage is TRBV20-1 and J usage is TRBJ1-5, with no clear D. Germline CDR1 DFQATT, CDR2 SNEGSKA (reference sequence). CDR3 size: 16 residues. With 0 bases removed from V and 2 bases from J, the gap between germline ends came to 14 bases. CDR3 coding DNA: TGCAGTGCTAGAGATCGGTACGGGAGGGGCAATCAGCCCCAGCATTTT. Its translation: CSARDRYGRGNQPQHF.

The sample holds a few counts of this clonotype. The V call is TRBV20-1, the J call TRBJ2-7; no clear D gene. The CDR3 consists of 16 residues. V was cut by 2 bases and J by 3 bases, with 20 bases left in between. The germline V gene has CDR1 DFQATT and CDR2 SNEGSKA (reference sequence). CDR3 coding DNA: TGCAGTGCTAGATCACCGACATCCTCCGCCAACTACGAGCAGTACTTC. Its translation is CSARSPTSSANYEQYF.

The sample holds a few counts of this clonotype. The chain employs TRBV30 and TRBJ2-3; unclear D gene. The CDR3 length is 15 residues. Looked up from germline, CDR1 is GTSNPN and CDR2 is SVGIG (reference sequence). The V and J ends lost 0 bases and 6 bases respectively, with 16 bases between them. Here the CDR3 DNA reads TGTGCCTGGAGTGTGTCGGGTTCGGTGGGGGATACGCAGTATTTT. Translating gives CAWSVSGSVGDTQYF.

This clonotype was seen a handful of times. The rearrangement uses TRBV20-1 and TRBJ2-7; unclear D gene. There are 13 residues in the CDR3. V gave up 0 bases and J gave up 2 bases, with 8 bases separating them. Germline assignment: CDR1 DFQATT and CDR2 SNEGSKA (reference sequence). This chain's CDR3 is CSARDGRAYEQYF. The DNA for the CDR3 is TGCAGTGCTAGAGATGGACGGGCCTACGAGCAGTACTTC.

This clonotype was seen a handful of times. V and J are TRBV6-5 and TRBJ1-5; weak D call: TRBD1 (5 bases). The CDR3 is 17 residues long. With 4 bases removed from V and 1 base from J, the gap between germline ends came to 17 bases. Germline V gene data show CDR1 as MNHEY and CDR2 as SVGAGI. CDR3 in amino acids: CASSSRIQGESNQPQHF. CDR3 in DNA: TGTGCCAGCAGTTCTCGAATCCAGGGCGAAAGCAATCAGCCCCAGCATTTT.

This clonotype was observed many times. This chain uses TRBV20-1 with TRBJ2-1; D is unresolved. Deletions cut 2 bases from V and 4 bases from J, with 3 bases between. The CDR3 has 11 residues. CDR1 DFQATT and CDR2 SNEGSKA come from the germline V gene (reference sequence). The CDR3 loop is CSARQYNEQFF. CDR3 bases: TGCAGTGCTAGACAGTACAATGAGCAGTTCTTC.

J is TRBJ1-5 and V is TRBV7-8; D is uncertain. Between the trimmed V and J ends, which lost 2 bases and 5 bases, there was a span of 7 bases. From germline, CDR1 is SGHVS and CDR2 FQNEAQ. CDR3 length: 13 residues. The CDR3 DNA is TGTGCCAGCAGCTTATACGTTGATCAGCCCCAGCATTTT. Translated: CASSLYVDQPQHF. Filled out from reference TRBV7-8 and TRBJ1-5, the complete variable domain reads GAGVSQSPRYKVAKRGQDVALRCDPISGHVSLFWYQQALGQGPEFLTYFQNEAQLDKSGLPSDRFFAERPEGSVSTLKIQRTQQEDSAVYLCASSLYVDQPQHFGDGTRLSIL.

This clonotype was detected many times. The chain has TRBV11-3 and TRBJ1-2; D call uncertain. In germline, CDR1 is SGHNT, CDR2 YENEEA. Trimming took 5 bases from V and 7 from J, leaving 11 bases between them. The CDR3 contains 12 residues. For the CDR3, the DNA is TGTGCCAGCAGCCAAATGGGCTGTGGCTACACCTTC. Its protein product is CASSQMGCGYTF.

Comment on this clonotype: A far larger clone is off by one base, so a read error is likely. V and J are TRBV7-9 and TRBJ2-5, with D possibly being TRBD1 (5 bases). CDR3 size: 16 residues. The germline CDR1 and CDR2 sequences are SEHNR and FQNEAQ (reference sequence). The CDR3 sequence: CAGSLPWGDNQETQYF. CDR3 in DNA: TGTGCCGGCAGCCTTCCTTGGGGCGACAATCAAGAGACCCAGTACTTC.

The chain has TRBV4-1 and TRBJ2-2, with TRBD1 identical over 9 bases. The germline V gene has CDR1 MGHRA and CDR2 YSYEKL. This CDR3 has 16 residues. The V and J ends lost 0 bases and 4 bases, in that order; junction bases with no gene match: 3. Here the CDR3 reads CASSQDRDRVTGELFF. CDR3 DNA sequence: TGCGCCAGCAGCCAAGACCGGGACAGGGTCACCGGGGAGCTGTTTTTT.

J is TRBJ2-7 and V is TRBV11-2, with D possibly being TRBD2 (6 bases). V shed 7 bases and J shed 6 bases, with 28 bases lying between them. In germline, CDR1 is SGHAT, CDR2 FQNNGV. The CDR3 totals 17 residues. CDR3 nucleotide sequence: TGTGCCAGCACCCCACCGAAACGGACTATTTCTCGCTCCGAGCAGTACTTC. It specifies CASTPPKRTISRSEQYF.

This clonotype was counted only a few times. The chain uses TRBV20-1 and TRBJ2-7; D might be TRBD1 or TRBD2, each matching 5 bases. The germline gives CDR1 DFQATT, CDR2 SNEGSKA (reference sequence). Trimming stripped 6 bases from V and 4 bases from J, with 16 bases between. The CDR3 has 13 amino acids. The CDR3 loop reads CSARRDVGYEQYF. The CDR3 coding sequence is TGCAGTGCGCGCCGGGACGTAGGTTACGAGCAGTACTTC.

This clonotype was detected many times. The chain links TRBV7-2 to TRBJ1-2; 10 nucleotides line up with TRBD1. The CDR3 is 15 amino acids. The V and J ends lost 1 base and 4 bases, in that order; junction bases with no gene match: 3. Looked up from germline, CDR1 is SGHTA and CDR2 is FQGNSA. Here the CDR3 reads CASSLGQGAVYGYTF. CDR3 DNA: TGTGCCAGCAGCTTAGGACAGGGGGCTGTCTATGGCTACACCTTC.

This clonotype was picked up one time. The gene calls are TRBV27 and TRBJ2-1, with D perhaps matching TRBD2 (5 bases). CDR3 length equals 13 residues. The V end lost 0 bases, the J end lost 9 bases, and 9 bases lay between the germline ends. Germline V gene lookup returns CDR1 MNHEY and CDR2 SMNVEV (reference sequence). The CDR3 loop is CASSLSFGLEQFF. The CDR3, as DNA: TGTGCCAGCAGTTTATCGTTCGGACTTGAGCAGTTCTTC.

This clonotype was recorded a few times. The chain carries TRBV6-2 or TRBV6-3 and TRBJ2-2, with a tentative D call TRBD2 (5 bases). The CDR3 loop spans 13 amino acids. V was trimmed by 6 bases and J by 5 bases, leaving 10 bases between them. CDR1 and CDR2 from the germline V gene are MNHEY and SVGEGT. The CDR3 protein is CASRPLATGELFF. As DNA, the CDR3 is TGTGCCAGCAGGCCGCTAGCAACCGGGGAGCTGTTTTTT.

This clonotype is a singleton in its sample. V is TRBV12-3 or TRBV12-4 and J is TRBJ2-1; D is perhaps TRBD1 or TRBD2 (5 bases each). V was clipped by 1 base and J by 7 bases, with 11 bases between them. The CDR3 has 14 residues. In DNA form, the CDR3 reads TGTGCCAGCAGTTTAGGTGGGACCCTGAATGAGCAGTTCTTC. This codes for CASSLGGTLNEQFF.

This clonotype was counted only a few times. CDR3 nucleotides: TGTGCCAGCAGCTTAAGAGGGGCTATCTATGGCTACACCTTC. Encoded protein: CASSLRGAIYGYTF. The rearrangement links TRBV7-9 to TRBJ1-2, with a tentative D call TRBD1 (5 bases). The CDR3 consists of 14 residues. V dropped 2 bases and J dropped 4 bases, with 11 bases sitting between them. The germline CDR1 and CDR2 sequences are SEHNR and FQNEAQ (reference sequence).

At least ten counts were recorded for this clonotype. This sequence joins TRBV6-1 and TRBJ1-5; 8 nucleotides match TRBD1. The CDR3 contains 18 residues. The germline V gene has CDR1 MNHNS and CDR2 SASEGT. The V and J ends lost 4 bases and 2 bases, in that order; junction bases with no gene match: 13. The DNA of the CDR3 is TGTGCCAGCAGTGTACGTGGGCAGGGGGCAGGAGGCAATCAGCCCCAGCATTTT. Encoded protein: CASSVRGQGAGGNQPQHF.

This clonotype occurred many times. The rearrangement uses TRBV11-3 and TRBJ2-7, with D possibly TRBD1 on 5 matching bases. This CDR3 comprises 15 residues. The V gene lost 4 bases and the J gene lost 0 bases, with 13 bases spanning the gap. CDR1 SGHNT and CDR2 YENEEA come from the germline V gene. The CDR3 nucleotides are TGTGCCAGCAGCTCCAGGGAACGTAACTCCTACGAGCAGTACTTC. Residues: CASSSRERNSYEQYF.

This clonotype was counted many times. The CDR3, as DNA: TGTGCCAGCAGTTTGGGACTCCGCTCCTACAATGAGCAGTTCTTC. Protein product: CASSLGLRSYNEQFF. The rearrangement joins TRBV7-9 to TRBJ2-1, with a weak D call TRBD2 (6 bases). V was pared by 6 bases and J by 0 bases, with 12 bases between. Germline CDR1 and CDR2: SEHNR and FQNEAQ (reference sequence). This CDR3 is built from 15 residues.

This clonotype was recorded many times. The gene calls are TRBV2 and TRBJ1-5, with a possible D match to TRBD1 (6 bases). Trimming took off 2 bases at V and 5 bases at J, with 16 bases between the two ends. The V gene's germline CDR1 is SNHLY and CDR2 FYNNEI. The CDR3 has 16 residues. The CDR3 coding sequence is TGTGCCAGCAGTGAAATGGGGGGCAGCTTTGATCAGCCCCAGCATTTT. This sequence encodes CASSEMGGSFDQPQHF.

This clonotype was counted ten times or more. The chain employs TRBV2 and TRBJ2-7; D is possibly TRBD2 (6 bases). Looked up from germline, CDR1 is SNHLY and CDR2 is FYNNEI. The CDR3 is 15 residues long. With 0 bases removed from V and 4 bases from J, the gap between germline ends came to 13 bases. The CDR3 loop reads CASSEASGSGYEQYF. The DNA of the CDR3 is TGTGCCAGCAGTGAAGCGTCCGGGAGTGGGTACGAGCAGTACTTC.

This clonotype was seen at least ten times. The CDR3 protein is CASSLGLAGGTGELFF. CDR3 DNA sequence: TGTGCCAGCAGTTTGGGGCTAGCGGGAGGAACCGGGGAGCTGTTTTTT. V usage is TRBV28 and J usage is TRBJ2-2, with 11 bases aligning to TRBD2. The germline V gene encodes CDR1 MDHEN and CDR2 SYDVKM. This CDR3 region has 16 residues. The ends lost 3 bases at V and 5 bases at J; junction bases unmatched: 5.

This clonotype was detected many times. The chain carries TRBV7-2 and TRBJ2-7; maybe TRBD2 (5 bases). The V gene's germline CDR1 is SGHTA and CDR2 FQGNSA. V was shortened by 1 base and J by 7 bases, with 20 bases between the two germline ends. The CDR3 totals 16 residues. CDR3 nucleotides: TGTGCCAGCAGCTTAGTCGGTAGCGATAGTCTAAGGGAGCAGTACTTC. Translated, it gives CASSLVGSDSLREQYF.

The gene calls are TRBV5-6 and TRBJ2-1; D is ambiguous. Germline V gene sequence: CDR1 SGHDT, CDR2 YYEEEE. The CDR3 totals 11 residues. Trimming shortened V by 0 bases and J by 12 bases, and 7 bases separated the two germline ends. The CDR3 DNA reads TGTGCCAGCAGCTTGGGGGGTCGGCAGTTCTTC. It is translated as CASSLGGRQFF.